One and the same sample provided the 10 T cell receptor beta chains below, sequenced in a study of PD-1 blockade in mismatch repair-deficient tumors. Clones were sequenced by immunoSEQ multiplex PCR, and TCRdb holds only the in-frame ones, with some missing. The table includes more than 95,000 clones, 85% to 90% detected once. This specimen was peripheral blood, taken 44 weeks after starting pembrolizumab. These receptors all come from an adult with mismatch repair-deficient cancer.

The genes are TRBV6-5 and TRBJ2-7, with 9 bases aligning to TRBD2. The V segment lost 2 bases and the J segment 3 bases; nucleotides outside the gene matches: 5. Per germline, CDR1 MNHEY and CDR2 SVGAGI. The CDR3 loop spans 15 amino acids. The CDR3: CASSYGASGNYEQYF. CDR3 coding DNA: TGTGCCAGCAGTTACGGAGCTAGCGGGAACTACGAGCAGTACTTC.

The rearrangement links TRBV9 to TRBJ2-7, with D perhaps TRBD1 (6 bases). The V gene's germline CDR1 is SGDLS and CDR2 YYNGEE. The CDR3 loop spans 16 amino acids. V lost 3 bases to trimming and J lost 0 bases, with 16 bases between them. The CDR3 here is CASSANRDNYSYEQYF. In DNA, the CDR3 is TGTGCCAGCAGCGCGAACCGGGACAACTACTCCTACGAGCAGTACTTC.

This chain links TRBV5-4 with TRBJ2-7, with 7 bases identical to TRBD1. The ends lost 3 bases at V and 4 bases at J; junction bases unmatched: 10. The germline V gene encodes CDR1 SGHNT and CDR2 YYREEE (reference sequence). The CDR3 runs 15 residues. CDR3 loop: CASSSKNRGRYEQYF. The CDR3 bases are TGTGCCAGCAGCTCCAAAAACAGGGGAAGGTACGAGCAGTACTTC.

This chain connects TRBV12-2 to TRBJ2-6; whether TRBD1, the table's D call, matches the DNA was not checked. TRBV12-2 corresponds to a pseudogene. The CDR3 is made up of 20 amino acids. The CDR3 here is CASRLVPSDREHSGANVLTF. The CDR3 DNA sequence: TGTGCAAGTCGCTTAGTGCCCTCGGACAGGGAGCACTCTGGGGCCAACGTCCTGACTTTC.

This chain links TRBV13 with TRBJ1-3; perhaps TRBD1 as D (5 bases). Germline V CDR1 and CDR2: PRHDT, FYEKMQ (reference sequence). Trimming pared 4 bases from V and 1 base from J, leaving 17 bases between. The length of the CDR3 is 17 residues. The CDR3 DNA sequence: TGTGCCAGCAGCTCTAACGCCCGAGGGGAATCTGGAAACACCATATATTTT. Translated: CASSSNARGESGNTIYF. The full variable domain, in which reference TRBV13 and TRBJ1-3 provide the parts outside the CDR3, is AAGVIQSPRHLIKEKRETATLKCYPIPRHDTVYWYQQGPGQDPQFLISFYEKMQSDKGSIPDRFSAQQFSDYHSELNMSSLELGDSALYFCASSSNARGESGNTIYFGEGSWLTVV.

The chain uses TRBV11-2 and TRBJ2-1; D is unresolved. The V end was cut by 5 bases, the J end by 6 bases, with 20 bases between. CDR3 size: 16 residues. Germline CDR1 reads SGHAT; CDR2 reads FQNNGV. The CDR3 nucleotides read TGTGCCAGCAGCCCCGTGGTTAGTAGAATTACCAATGAGCAGTTCTTC. Translation: CASSPVVSRITNEQFF. Full variable domain (remainder filled in from reference TRBV11-2 and TRBJ2-1): EAGVAQSPRYKIIEKRQSVAFWCNPISGHATLYWYQQILGQGPKLLIQFQNNGVVDDSQLPKDRFSAERLKGVDSTLKIQPAKLEDSAVYLCASSPVVSRITNEQFFGPGTRLTVL.

This chain uses TRBV4-1 with TRBJ2-3; 9 positions agree with TRBD2. With V trimmed by 1 base and J by 4 bases, 9 bases remained unmatched. The germline CDR1 and CDR2 sequences are MGHRA and YSYEKL. The CDR3 loop spans 17 amino acids. The DNA for the CDR3 is TGCGCCAGCAGCCAAGTGGGACACGCTAGCGGGGCAGATACGCAGTATTTT. This encodes CASSQVGHASGADTQYF.

The J gene is TRBJ2-7, the V gene TRBV9; 8 nucleotides line up with TRBD2. V trimming: 0 bases; J trimming: 7 bases; junction bases outside the gene matches: 12. Germline CDR1 is SGDLS and CDR2 is YYNGEE. The CDR3 runs to 16 residues. The CDR3 DNA is TGTGCCAGCAGCGTAGGCGAAGGACTAGCTGTTTCGGAGCAGTACTTC. Translated, it gives CASSVGEGLAVSEQYF.

The chain couples TRBV19 to TRBJ1-5; 9 bases align to TRBD1. The CDR3 extends over 15 amino acids. The junction had 8 bases not matched to a gene; V was cut back by 5 bases and J by 6 bases. Germline CDR1 reads LNHDA; CDR2 reads SQIVND (reference sequence). The CDR3 nucleotides read TGTGCCAGTAGTTTGGGAACAGGGGGCAGTCAGCCCCAGCATTTT. Its translation: CASSLGTGGSQPQHF.

V and J are TRBV7-8 and TRBJ2-3; 15 nucleotides align to TRBD2. Trimming at V came to 0 bases and at J to 5 bases, leaving 9 bases not matched to a gene. Looked up from germline, CDR1 is SGHVS and CDR2 is FQNEAQ. The CDR3 runs 19 residues. The CDR3 sequence: CASSLALPGLAGGQDTQYF. Here the CDR3 DNA reads TGTGCCAGCAGCTTAGCACTACCGGGACTAGCGGGAGGTCAAGATACGCAGTATTTT.